This TCR beta chain was identified during a study of shared clonotypes between healthy human individuals. CD45RO-negative, CCR7-positively selected cells formed the naive CD8 fraction, excluding terminally differentiated effector memory CD45RA+ cells. Assay: immunoSEQ multiplex PCR; the TCRdb copy retains only in-frame clones and omits some. The profile shows approximately 600,000 clones, approximately 96% of them singletons. In this sample, this clone turned up once. The CDR3 loop spans 13 amino acids. Looked up from germline, CDR1 is MDHEN and CDR2 is SYDVKM. Trimming took off 7 bases at V and 3 bases at J, with 13 bases between the two ends.

The sequenced material came from naive CD8+ T cells sorted from blood. The gene calls are TRBV28 and TRBJ2-7; a weak D match, TRBD1 (6 bases). The TCR sequence derives from a woman aged 30 to 39 in good health. CDR3 sequence (DNA): TGTGCCAGCACTGACAGGAGCTACTACGAGCAGTACTTC. Its translation: CASTDRSYYEQYF.